This TCR beta chain derives from a study of blood T cells in healthy people across ages. Study observations and caveats: Whereas aged donors had fewer naive CD4+ cells, long-lived donors had more of them and higher diversity.

A second roughly 6 to 11 cycle PCR used barcoded and J-beta primers. Each cDNA molecule carried a tag from a template-switch adaptor that contained 12 random nucleotides. TCRdb re-analysed the 5' RACE reads in MiXCR, keeping a single row per CDR3 protein. Among around 990,000 distinct CDR3 sequences listed, roughly two fifths were seen once. A remark on this clonotype: Its target is unknown. One end of the junction is discordant with germline, which a read error may explain.

Healthy Russian Caucasian donors spanned ages about 6 to 100 years. Each sample yielded at least 6 million isolated PBMCs. The TCR originated in a man aged 18 to 30 in good health. Material for sequencing was blood.

Here the CDR3 DNA reads TGCAGTGCTAGTAGTCTGAGGGGAAGCACAGATACGCAGTGTTTT. Protein sequence: CSASSLRGSTDTQCF. V gene TRBV20-1 combines with J gene TRBJ2-3, with D perhaps TRBD1 or TRBD2 (5 bases each). Per germline, CDR1 DFQATT and CDR2 SNEGSKA (reference sequence). There are 15 residues in the CDR3.